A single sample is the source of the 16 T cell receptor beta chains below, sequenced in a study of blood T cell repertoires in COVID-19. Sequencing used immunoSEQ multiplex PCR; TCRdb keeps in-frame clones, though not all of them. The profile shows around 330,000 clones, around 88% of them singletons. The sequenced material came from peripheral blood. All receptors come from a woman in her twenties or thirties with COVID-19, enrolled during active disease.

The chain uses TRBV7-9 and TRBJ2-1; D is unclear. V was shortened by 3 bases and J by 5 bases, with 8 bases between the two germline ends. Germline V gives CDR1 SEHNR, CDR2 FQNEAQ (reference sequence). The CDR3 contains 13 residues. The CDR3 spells CASSFTTNNEQFF. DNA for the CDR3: TGTGCCAGCAGCTTTACTACCAACAATGAGCAGTTCTTC.

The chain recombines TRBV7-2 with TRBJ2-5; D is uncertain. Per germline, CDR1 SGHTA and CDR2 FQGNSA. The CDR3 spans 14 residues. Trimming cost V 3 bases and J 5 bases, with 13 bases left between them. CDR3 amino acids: CASSLNAAAETQYF. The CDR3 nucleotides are TGTGCCAGCAGCTTGAACGCCGCGGCGGAGACCCAGTACTTC.

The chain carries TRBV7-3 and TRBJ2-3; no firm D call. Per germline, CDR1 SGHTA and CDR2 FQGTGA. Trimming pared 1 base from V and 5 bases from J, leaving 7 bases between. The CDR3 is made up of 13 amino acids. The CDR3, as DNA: TGTGCCAGCAGCTTAAATGAGCTAGATACGCAGTATTTT. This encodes CASSLNELDTQYF.

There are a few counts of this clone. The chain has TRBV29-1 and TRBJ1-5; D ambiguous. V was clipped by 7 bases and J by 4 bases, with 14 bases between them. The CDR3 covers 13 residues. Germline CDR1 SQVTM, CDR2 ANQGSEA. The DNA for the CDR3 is TGCAGCGCCTCTTTAGCCCTGAATCAGCCCCAGCATTTT. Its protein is CSASLALNQPQHF.

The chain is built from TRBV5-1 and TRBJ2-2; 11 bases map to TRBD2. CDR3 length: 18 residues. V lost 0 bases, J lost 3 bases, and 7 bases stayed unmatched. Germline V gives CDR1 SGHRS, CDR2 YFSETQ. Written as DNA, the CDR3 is TGCGCCAGCAGCTTGGGGGGACTAGCGGAGGTCTACACCGGGGAGCTGTTTTTT. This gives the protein CASSLGGLAEVYTGELFF.

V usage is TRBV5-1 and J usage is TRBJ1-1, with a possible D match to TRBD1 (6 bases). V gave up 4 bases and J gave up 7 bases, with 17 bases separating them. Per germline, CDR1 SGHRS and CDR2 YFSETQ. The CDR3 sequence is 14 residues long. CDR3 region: CASSQDSRKFEAFF. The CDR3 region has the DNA TGCGCCAGCAGCCAGGACAGCCGAAAATTTGAAGCTTTCTTT.

The CDR3 spells CASSLGKTGKNEKLFF. As DNA, the CDR3 is TGTGCCAGCAGCCTAGGGAAGACAGGAAAGAATGAAAAACTGTTTTTT. This rearrangement joins TRBV11-3 to TRBJ1-4; perhaps TRBD1 as D (6 bases). Trimming stripped 5 bases from V and 5 bases from J, with 18 bases between. The CDR3 has 16 residues. Per the germline V gene, CDR1 is SGHNT and CDR2 is YENEEA.

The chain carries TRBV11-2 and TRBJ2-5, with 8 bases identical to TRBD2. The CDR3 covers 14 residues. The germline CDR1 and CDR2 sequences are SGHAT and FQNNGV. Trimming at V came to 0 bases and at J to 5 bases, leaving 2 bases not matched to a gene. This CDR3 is CASSLEAGGETQYF. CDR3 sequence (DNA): TGTGCCAGCAGCTTAGAGGCGGGGGGTGAGACCCAGTACTTC.

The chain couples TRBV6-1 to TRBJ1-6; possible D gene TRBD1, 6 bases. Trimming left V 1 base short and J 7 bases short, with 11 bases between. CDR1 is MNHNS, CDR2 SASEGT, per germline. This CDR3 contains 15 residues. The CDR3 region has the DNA TGTGCCAGCAGTGAAGTCAAAGGGGGAAATTCACCCCTCCACTTT. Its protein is CASSEVKGGNSPLHF.

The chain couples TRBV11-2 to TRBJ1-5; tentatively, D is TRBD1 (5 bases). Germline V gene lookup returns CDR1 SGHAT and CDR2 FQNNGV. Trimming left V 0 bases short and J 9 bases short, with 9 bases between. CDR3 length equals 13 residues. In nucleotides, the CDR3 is TGTGCCAGCAGCTTAGAGCGGGGGGGGCCCCAGCATTTT. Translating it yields CASSLERGGPQHF. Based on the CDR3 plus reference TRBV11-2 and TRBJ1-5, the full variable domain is EAGVAQSPRYKIIEKRQSVAFWCNPISGHATLYWYQQILGQGPKLLIQFQNNGVVDDSQLPKDRFSAERLKGVDSTLKIQPAKLEDSAVYLCASSLERGGPQHFGDGTRLSIL.

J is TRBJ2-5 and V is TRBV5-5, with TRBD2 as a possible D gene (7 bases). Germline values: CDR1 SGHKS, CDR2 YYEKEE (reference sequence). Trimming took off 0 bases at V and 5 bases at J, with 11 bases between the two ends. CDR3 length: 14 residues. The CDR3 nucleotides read TGTGCCAGCAGCTTGGCGGGGGGCCGGGAGACCCAGTACTTC. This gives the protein CASSLAGGRETQYF.

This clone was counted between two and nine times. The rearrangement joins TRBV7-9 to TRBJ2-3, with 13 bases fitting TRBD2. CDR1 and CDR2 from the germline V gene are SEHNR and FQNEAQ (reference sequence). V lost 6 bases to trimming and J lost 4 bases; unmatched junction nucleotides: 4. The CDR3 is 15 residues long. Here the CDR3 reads CASSLTSGGADTQYF. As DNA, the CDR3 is TGTGCCAGCAGTTTAACTAGCGGGGGGGCAGATACGCAGTATTTT.

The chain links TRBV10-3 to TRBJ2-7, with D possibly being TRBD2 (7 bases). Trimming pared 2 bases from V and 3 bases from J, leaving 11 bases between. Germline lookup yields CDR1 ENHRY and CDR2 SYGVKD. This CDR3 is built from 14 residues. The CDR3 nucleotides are TGTGCCATCAGTGAGCGGGGGGCGTACTACGAGCAGTACGTC. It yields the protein CAISERGAYYEQYV.

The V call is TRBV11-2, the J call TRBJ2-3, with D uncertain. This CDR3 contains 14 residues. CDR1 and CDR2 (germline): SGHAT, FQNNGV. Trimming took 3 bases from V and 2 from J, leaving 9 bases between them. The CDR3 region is CASSFGEATDTQYF. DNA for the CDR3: TGTGCCAGCAGCTTTGGCGAGGCCACAGATACGCAGTATTTT.

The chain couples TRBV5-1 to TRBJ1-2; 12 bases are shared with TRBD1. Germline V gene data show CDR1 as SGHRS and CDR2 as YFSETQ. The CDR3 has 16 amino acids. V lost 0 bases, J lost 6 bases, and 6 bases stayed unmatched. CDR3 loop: CASSLAGDRGRDGYTF. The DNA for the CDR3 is TGCGCCAGCAGCTTGGCGGGGGACAGGGGGCGCGATGGCTACACCTTC.

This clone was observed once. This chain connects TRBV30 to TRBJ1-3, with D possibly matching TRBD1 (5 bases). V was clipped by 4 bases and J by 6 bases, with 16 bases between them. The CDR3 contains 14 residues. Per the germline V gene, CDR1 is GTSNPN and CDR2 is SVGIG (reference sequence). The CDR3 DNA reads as TGTGCCTGGATTGAAAGGGGACTTTTAAACACCATATATTTT. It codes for CAWIERGLLNTIYF.